This T cell receptor beta chain was identified during a study of blood T cell repertoires in COVID-19. Study-wide context: PBMCs, B-cell-depleted T cells, or T cells were the source of the cDNA or gDNA that made up the material.

This clone was seen only once. As processed by the authors: Cell counts per sample came from amplifying reference gene primers. Sequenced by immunoSEQ multiplex PCR; TCRdb stores in-frame clones only, minus some. The V and J calls and clone size are taken from that table; D and trimming were inferred from the DNA. The sample holds hundreds of thousands of clones, 85% seen once. Participants spanned ages about 18 to 100 years and resided in roughly 22 US areas. Donors were grouped by their self-reported clinical history. This CDR3 comprises 19 residues. The V gene's germline CDR1 is MNHEY and CDR2 SMNVEV (reference sequence). Trimming removed 1 base at V and 4 bases at J, with 23 bases between.

Sequencing was carried out using PBMCs or T cells enriched from blood (not recorded which). The source is a woman in her forties or fifties who had recovered from COVID-19. This chain connects TRBV27 to TRBJ2-1, with D possibly TRBD2 on 5 matching bases. CDR3 region: CASSLYPPARAPEYNEQFF. For the CDR3, the DNA is TGTGCCAGCAGTTTATATCCCCCGGCGAGGGCTCCGGAGTACAATGAGCAGTTCTTC.